This T cell receptor beta chain came from a study of blood T cells in healthy people across ages. This clonotype was picked up a small number of times. CDR3 size: 19 residues. CDR1 is MDHEN, CDR2 SYDVKM, per germline. The V segment lost 4 bases and the J segment 1 base; nucleotides outside the gene matches: 14. A J-beta primer mix and a sample-barcoded 5' primer were used in a second PCR of about 7 to 12 cycles. TCRdb independently ran MiXCR on the 5' RACE reads; one entry per CDR3 protein. This sample yields around 1.5 million distinct CDR3 sequences, of which 35% to 45% are seen a single time; approximately 7.9% belongs to the top ten.

The J gene is TRBJ2-1, the V gene TRBV28; 9 bases line up with TRBD2. The receptor's source is a young woman in good health. Sequencing was performed on blood. The CDR3 DNA is TGTGCCAGCAGTTCGAGCGGCGGGGGGGCCAAAGGTTCCTACAATGAGCAGTTCTTC. Translating it yields CASSSSGGGAKGSYNEQFF.